Sequencing of this T cell receptor beta chain was carried out in a study of T cell responses to AZD1222 COVID-19 vaccine. Study results and caveats: Repertoires were obtained solely post-peak T cell response. Donors were chiefly white British, with a greater number of females, and clonal diversity was perhaps underestimated.

V lost 6 bases to trimming and J lost 1 base, with 13 bases between them. Germline CDR1 SGHTA, CDR2 FQGNSA. The CDR3 is 16 amino acids. The protocol was immunoSEQ multiplex PCR, while the TCRdb copy is restricted to in-frame clones and leaves out a portion. The sample carries under 150,000 clones, 87% recorded once. In the case of this clone: No antigen is known for it.

The J gene is TRBJ2-6, the V gene TRBV7-2, with D unclear. Sequenced material: peripheral blood, taken 28 days after the second AZD1222 dose. The receptor comes from an adult who received the AZD1222 COVID-19 vaccine. CDR3 nucleotide sequence: TGTGCCAGCAGACCCCTCTCCGTGTCTGGGGCCAACGTCCTGACTTTC. It codes for CASRPLSVSGANVLTF. Looking up the rest from reference TRBV7-2 and TRBJ2-6 gives the full variable domain: GAGVSQSPSNKVTEKGKDVELRCDPISGHTALYWYRQSLGQGLEFLIYFQGNSAPDKSGLPSDRFSAERTGGSVSTLTIQRTQQEDSAVYLCASRPLSVSGANVLTFGAGSRLTVL.